This entry is about one TCR beta chain. This sample is part of a study of T cell changes during pregnancy in multiple sclerosis. Measured with immunoSEQ multiplex PCR; TCRdb has only the in-frame clones, and not every one. The table includes 15,000 or so clones, 70% to 90% detected once. The CDR3 is 14 amino acids. Germline V gene lookup returns CDR1 SGHDN and CDR2 FVKESK. V lost 7 bases, J lost 3 bases, and 6 bases stayed unmatched. This TCR was sampled from a female donor in good health, enrolled as a control in a pregnancy study. Sequenced material: CD8+ T cells from peripheral blood mononuclear cells, taken after pregnancy. V gene TRBV14 combines with J gene TRBJ1-2, with 9 positions matching TRBD1. The CDR3 DNA sequence: TGTGCCAGCAAGCCGAGGGACAGGGACTATGGCTACACCTTC. Translating gives CASKPRDRDYGYTF.